A selection of T cell receptor beta chains follows, all from one sample in a study of blood T cell repertoires in COVID-19. Sequencing used immunoSEQ multiplex PCR; TCRdb keeps in-frame clones, though not all of them. The sample lists 130,000 or so clones, around 83% occurring once. Source material: peripheral blood. These receptors originate from an elderly woman with acute or convalescent COVID-19. Both conserved end residues are part of each CDR3. A D gene is named only where the DNA matches it firmly. Only some rows state a clone size, as once, few, many or a class for expanded clones.

D | J | size | V | DNA | CDR3
TRBD1 | TRBJ2-3 | . | TRBV7-9 | TGTGCCAGCAGCCGGACGGGACAGAGCACAGATACGCAGTATTTT | CASSRTGQSTDTQYF
. | TRBJ1-2 | few | TRBV7-3 | TGTGCCAGCAGCTTAAACAGGGACTATGGCTACACCTTC | CASSLNRDYGYTF
. | TRBJ2-3 | . | TRBV6-5 | TGTGCCAGCAGTTACTCCAGGGCAGCCGATACGCAGTATTTT | CASSYSRAADTQYF
. | TRBJ1-5 | . | TRBV5-5 | TGTGCCAGCAGCCCCTTAGGCGGAAGCAGCAATCAGCCCCAGCATTTT | CASSPLGGSSNQPQHF
. | TRBJ1-6 | . | TRBV7-6 | TGTGCCAGCAGCCGGGTTGCGAGGGATTCACCCCTCCACTTT | CASSRVARDSPLHF
. | TRBJ1-5 | . | TRBV5-1 | TGCGCCAGCAGCGCCGGGGACAACAGCAATCAGCCCCAGCATTTT | CASSAGDNSNQPQHF
. | TRBJ2-5 | . | TRBV11-3 | TGTGCCAGCAGCTTAGCGGCTGAGGAGGAGACCCAGTACTTC | CASSLAAEEETQYF
. | TRBJ2-1 | . | TRBV20-1 | TGCAGTGCTAGCGCCCGGTGGGAGCAGTTCTTC | CSASARWEQFF
TRBD2 | TRBJ2-7 | . | TRBV11-1 | TGTGCCAGCAGCCCGTTGACTAGCGGGGCCACCTACGAGCAGTACTTC | CASSPLTSGATYEQYF
TRBD1 | TRBJ1-5 | . | TRBV28 | TGTGCCAGCAGACTCAGGGGGGTTTCCCCCAATCAGCCCCAGCATTTT | CASRLRGVSPNQPQHF
. | TRBJ1-5 | . | TRBV3-1/TRBV3-2 | TGTGCCAGCAGCCCTGGGGCGGGGCTGGGTAATCAGCCCCAGCATTTT | CASSPGAGLGNQPQHF
. | TRBJ2-7 | few | TRBV12-3/TRBV12-4 | TGTGCCAGCAGTTCCCTTGGGGGGTACGAGCAGTACTTC | CASSSLGGYEQYF
. | TRBJ1-4 | . | TRBV27 | TGTGCCAGCAGTTTCAACACGGCGGGCGGCGAAAAACTGTTTTTT | CASSFNTAGGEKLFF
. | TRBJ2-3 | few | TRBV6-5 | TGTGCCAGCGTAGCTCCTAGCACAGATACGCAGTATTTT | CASVAPSTDTQYF
TRBD1 | TRBJ1-2 | . | TRBV18 | TGTGCCAGCTCACGATTAGGGACAGGGGTGCGGTACGGCTACACCTTC | CASSRLGTGVRYGYTF
. | TRBJ1-2 | . | TRBV4-1 | TGCGCCAGCAGTCCAGGGCGCTATGGCTACACCTTC | CASSPGRYGYTF
. | TRBJ1-1 | . | TRBV10-3 | TGTGCCATCAGTGAGACGCAGGGTGTCGGCGAGACTGAAGCTTTCTTT | CAISETQGVGETEAFF
TRBD1 | TRBJ1-4 | . | TRBV6-6 | TGTGCCAGCAGTTACTCAAGGACAGGGGATGAAAAACTGTTTTTT | CASSYSRTGDEKLFF
. | TRBJ1-2 | . | TRBV10-3 | TGTGCCATCAGTGAGGGTAGGGGGAATCCCGATGGCTACACCTTC | CAISEGRGNPDGYTF
TRBD1 | TRBJ2-3 | . | TRBV2 | TGTGCCAGCAGGGGACAGGGGCCCAGCACAGATACGCAGTATTTT | CASRGQGPSTDTQYF
. | TRBJ1-1 | . | TRBV29-1 | TGCAGCGTTAAAGACTTAGAAGCTTTCTTT | CSVKDLEAFF
TRBD1 | TRBJ2-5 | once | TRBV6-1 | TGTGCCAGCAGTGAGGGAGTCACGGGACAGACCCAAGAGACCCAGTACTTC | CASSEGVTGQTQETQYF
. | TRBJ1-3 | . | TRBV12-3/TRBV12-4 | TGTGCCAGCAGGGTACTTTCTGGAAACACCATATATTTT | CASRVLSGNTIYF
TRBD1 | TRBJ2-1 | many | TRBV19 | TGTGCCAGTATGAACCGGGCAGGGGGTAGCTCCTACAATGAGCAGTTCTTC | CASMNRAGGSSYNEQFF
. | TRBJ1-5 | . | TRBV14 | TGTGCCAGCAGCCAAACGAATGGGGCTCAGCCCCAGCATTTT | CASSQTNGAQPQHF
TRBD2 | TRBJ2-3 | few | TRBV7-2 | TGTGCCAGCAGCGCTAGAGCGCGGGGGTCAGATACGCAGTATTTT | CASSARARGSDTQYF
. | TRBJ1-1 | few | TRBV19 | TGTGCCACCCTTGAAATAGGACACCGAGAAACTGAAGCTTTCTTT | CATLEIGHRETEAFF
TRBD2 | TRBJ2-2 | . | TRBV6-1 | TGTGCCAGCAGTGAAGGGGGACTAGTGCCCGGGGAGCTGTTTTTT | CASSEGGLVPGELFF
TRBD1 | TRBJ2-7 | . | TRBV19 | TGTGCCAGTAGTTCACCGGGACAGGGAATCTACGAGCAGTACTTC | CASSSPGQGIYEQYF
. | TRBJ1-2 | . | TRBV10-2 | TGCGCCAGCAGTGAGAGGGGGTATGGCTACACCTTC | CASSERGYGYTF
. | TRBJ2-7 | . | TRBV7-6 | TGTGCCAGCAGCTTCAGGACAGACTACGAGCAGTACTTC | CASSFRTDYEQYF
. | TRBJ1-2 | . | TRBV5-4 | TGTGCCAGCAGCCTGGGGCGGGACTATGGCTACACCTTC | CASSLGRDYGYTF
TRBD1 | TRBJ2-7 | . | TRBV15 | TGTGCCACCAGCACAATGACTCTCCGGGACAGTTACGAGCAGTACTTC | CATSTMTLRDSYEQYF
. | TRBJ2-1 | . | TRBV14 | TGTGCCAGCAGCCAAGAACCAGTTGGGCAGTTCTTC | CASSQEPVGQFF
. | TRBJ2-7 | . | TRBV12-5 | TGTGCTAGTGGTGTACAAGTAGCGGCCAACTACGAGCAGTACTTC | CASGVQVAANYEQYF
TRBD1 | TRBJ1-5 | few | TRBV6-2/TRBV6-3 | TGTGCCAGCAGTTACTCCAGCAGGGGGCTCTGGAGCAATCAGCCCCAGCATTTT | CASSYSSRGLWSNQPQHF
TRBD1 | TRBJ2-5 | . | TRBV20-1 | TGCAGTGCTAGTTCGCAGGGGGTGTCGGAGACCCAGTACTTC | CSASSQGVSETQYF
TRBD2 | TRBJ2-5 | . | TRBV19 | TGTGCCAGTAGTGATCAAGCGGGGGGGCCCGAGACCCAGTACTTC | CASSDQAGGPETQYF
TRBD1 | TRBJ1-5 | . | TRBV5-1 | TGCGCCAGTCGAGGGACAGGGGGCATTTCAATGAGCAATCAGCCCCAGCATTTT | CASRGTGGISMSNQPQHF
TRBD1 | TRBJ1-2 | . | TRBV5-4 | TGTGCCAGCACGTCAGAAACAGGGGTGGGCTATGGCTACACCTTC | CASTSETGVGYGYTF
. | TRBJ1-1 | . | TRBV6-6 | TGTGCCAGCAGTTACTCCTGGAACACTGAAGCTTTCTTT | CASSYSWNTEAFF
. | TRBJ1-1 | . | TRBV20-1 | TGCAGTGCTAGTAGGGGTGCAACTGAAGCTTTCTTT | CSASRGATEAFF
. | TRBJ1-1 | . | TRBV7-9 | TGTGCCAGCAGCTTAAAGACCCGAGGGGCTTTCTTT | CASSLKTRGAFF